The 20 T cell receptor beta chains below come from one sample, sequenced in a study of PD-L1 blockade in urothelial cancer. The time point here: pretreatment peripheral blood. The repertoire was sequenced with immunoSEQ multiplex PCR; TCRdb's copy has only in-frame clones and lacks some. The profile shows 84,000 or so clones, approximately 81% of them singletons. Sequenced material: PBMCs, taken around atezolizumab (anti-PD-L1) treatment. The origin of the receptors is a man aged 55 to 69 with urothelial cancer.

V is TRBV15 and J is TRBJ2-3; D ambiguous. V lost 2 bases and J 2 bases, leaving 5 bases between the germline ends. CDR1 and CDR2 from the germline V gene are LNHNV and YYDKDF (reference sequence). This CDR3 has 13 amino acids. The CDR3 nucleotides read TGTGCCACCAGCAGACCTCCCACAGATACGCAGTATTTT. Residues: CATSRPPTDTQYF.

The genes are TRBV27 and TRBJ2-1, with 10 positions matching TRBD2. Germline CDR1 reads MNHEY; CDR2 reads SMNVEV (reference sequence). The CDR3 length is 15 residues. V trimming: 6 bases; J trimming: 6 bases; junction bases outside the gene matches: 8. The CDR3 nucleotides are TGTGCCAGCAGCTTTGTTAGCGGGGGGTCCAATGAGCAGTTCTTC. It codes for CASSFVSGGSNEQFF.

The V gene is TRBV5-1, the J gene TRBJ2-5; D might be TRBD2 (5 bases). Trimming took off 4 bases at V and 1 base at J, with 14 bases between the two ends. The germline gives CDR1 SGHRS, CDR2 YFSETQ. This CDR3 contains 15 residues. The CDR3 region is CASSPWGAPQETQYF. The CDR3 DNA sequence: TGCGCCAGCAGCCCCTGGGGAGCTCCCCAAGAGACCCAGTACTTC.

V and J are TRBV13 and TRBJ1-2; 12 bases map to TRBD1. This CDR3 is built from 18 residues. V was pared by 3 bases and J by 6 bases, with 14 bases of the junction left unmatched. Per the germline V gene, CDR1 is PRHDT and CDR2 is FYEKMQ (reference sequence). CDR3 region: CASSFGAGDRGRINGYTF. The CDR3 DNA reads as TGTGCCAGCAGCTTCGGGGCTGGGGACAGGGGGCGCATCAATGGCTACACCTTC.

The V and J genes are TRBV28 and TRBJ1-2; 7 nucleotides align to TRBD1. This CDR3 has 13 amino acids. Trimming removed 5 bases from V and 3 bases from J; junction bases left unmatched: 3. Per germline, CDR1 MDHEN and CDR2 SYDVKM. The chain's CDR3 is CASSRTGDYGYTF. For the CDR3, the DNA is TGTGCCAGCAGTCGGACAGGTGACTATGGCTACACCTTC.

CDR3 region: CASSPGTGETDTQYF. The CDR3 nucleotides are TGTGCCAGCAGCCCCGGGACAGGGGAAACAGATACGCAGTATTTT. The chain employs TRBV11-2 and TRBJ2-3; 10 bases match TRBD1. V dropped 5 bases and J dropped 3; count of bases not matched to a gene: 5. Germline CDR1 and CDR2: SGHAT and FQNNGV. The CDR3 covers 15 residues. The full variable domain, completed using reference TRBV11-2 and TRBJ2-3, is EAGVAQSPRYKIIEKRQSVAFWCNPISGHATLYWYQQILGQGPKLLIQFQNNGVVDDSQLPKDRFSAERLKGVDSTLKIQPAKLEDSAVYLCASSPGTGETDTQYFGPGTRLTVL.

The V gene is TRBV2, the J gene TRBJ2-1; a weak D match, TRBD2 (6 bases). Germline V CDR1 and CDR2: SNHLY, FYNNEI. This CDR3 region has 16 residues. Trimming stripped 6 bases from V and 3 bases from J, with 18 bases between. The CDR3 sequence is CASRAPLAPVYNEQFF. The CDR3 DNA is TGTGCCAGCAGGGCCCCCCTAGCGCCAGTCTACAATGAGCAGTTCTTC. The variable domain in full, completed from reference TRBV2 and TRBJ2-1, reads EPEVTQTPSHQVTQMGQEVILRCVPISNHLYFYWYRQILGQKVEFLVSFYNNEISEKSEIFDDQFSVERPDGSNFTLKIRSTKLEDSAMYFCASRAPLAPVYNEQFFGPGTRLTVL.

The chain's CDR3 is CATSSRTGANYGYTF. The CDR3 DNA reads as TGTGCCACCAGCAGTCGGACAGGGGCCAACTATGGCTACACCTTC. The V call is TRBV15, the J call TRBJ1-2; TRBD1 matches 9 bases. Germline CDR1 reads LNHNV; CDR2 reads YYDKDF (reference sequence). This CDR3 region has 15 residues. With V trimmed by 3 bases and J by 2 bases, 4 bases remained unmatched.

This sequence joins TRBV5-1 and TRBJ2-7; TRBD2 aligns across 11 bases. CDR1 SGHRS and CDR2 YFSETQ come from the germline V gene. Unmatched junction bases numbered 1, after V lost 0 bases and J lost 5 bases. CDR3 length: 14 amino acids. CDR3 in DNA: TGCGCCAGCAGCTTGGATAGCGGGAGGGACGAGCAGTACTTC. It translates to CASSLDSGRDEQYF.

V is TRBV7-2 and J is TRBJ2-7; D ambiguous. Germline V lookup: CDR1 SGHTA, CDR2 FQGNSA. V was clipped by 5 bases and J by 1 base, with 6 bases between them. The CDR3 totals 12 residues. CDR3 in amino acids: CASSLRSYEQYF. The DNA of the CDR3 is TGTGCCAGCAGCCTGAGATCCTACGAGCAGTACTTC.

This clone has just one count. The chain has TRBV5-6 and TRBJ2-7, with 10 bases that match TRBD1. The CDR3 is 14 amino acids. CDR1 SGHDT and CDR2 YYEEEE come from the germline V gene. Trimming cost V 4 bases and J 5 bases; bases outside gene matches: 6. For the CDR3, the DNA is TGTGCCAGCAGCGGGCGGGACAGGGGTAACGAGCAGTACTTC. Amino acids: CASSGRDRGNEQYF.

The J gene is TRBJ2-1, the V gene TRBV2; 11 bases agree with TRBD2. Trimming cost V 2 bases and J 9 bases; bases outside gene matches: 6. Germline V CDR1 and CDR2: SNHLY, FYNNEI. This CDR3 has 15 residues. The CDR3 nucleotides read TGTGCCAGCAGTGAAACTAGCGGGAGCGGCGGTGAGCAGTTCTTC. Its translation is CASSETSGSGGEQFF.

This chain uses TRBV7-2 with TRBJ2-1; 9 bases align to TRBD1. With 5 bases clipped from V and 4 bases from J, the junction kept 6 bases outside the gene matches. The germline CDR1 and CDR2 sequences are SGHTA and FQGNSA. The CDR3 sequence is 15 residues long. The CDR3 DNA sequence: TGTGCCAGCAGCCGTACAGGGGGCTTATACAATGAGCAGTTCTTC. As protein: CASSRTGGLYNEQFF.

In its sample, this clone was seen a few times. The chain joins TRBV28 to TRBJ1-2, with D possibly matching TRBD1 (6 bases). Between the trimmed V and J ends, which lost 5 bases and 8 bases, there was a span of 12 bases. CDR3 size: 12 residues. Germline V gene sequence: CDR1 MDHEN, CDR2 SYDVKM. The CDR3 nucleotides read TGTGCCAGCAGTCTCAGGACAGAGGGCTACACCTTC. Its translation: CASSLRTEGYTF.

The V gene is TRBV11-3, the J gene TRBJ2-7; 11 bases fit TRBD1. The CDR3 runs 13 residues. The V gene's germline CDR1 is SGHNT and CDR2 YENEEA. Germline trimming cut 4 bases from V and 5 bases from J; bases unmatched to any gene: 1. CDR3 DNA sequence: TGTGCCAGCAGCTGGGACAGGGGGGACGAGCAGTACTTC. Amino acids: CASSWDRGDEQYF.

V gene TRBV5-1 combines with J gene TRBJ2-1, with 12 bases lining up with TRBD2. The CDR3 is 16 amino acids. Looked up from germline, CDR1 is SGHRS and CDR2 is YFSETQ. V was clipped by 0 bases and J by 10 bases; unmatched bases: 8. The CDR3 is CASSLGLAGGPKEQFF. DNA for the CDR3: TGCGCCAGCAGCTTGGGGCTAGCGGGAGGGCCAAAGGAGCAGTTCTTC. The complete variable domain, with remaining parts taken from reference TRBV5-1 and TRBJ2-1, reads KAGVTQTPRYLIKTRGQQVTLSCSPISGHRSVSWYQQTPGQGLQFLFEYFSETQRNKGNFPGRFSGRQFSNSRSEMNVSTLELGDSALYLCASSLGLAGGPKEQFFGPGTRLTVL.

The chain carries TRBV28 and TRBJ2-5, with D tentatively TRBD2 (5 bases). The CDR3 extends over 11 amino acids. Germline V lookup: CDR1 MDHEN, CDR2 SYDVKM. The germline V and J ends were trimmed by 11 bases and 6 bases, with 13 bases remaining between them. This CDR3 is CAGGPGKTQYF. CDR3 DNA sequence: TGTGCCGGAGGCCCAGGAAAGACCCAGTACTTC.

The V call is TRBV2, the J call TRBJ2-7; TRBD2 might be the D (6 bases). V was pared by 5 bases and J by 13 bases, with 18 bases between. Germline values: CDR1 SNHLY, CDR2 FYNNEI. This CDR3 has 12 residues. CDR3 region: CASSLAPGVAYF. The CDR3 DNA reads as TGTGCCAGCAGTCTCGCTCCGGGAGTAGCATACTTC.

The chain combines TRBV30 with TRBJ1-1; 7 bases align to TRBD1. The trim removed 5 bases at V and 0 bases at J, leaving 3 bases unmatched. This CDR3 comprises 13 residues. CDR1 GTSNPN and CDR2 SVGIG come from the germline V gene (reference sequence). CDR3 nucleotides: TGTGCCTGGCGACAGGGAGTGAACACTGAAGCTTTCTTT. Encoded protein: CAWRQGVNTEAFF.

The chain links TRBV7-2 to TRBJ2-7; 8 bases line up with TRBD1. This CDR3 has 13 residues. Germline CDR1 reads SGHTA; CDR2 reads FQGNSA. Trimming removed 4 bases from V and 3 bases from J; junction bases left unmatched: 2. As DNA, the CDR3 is TGTGCCAGCAGCTGGGACAGGATCTACGAGCAGTACTTC. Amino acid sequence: CASSWDRIYEQYF. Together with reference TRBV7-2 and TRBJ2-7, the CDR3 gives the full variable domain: GAGVSQSPSNKVTEKGKDVELRCDPISGHTALYWYRQSLGQGLEFLIYFQGNSAPDKSGLPSDRFSAERTGGSVSTLTIQRTQQEDSAVYLCASSWDRIYEQYFGPGTRLTVT.